The clone carrying this T cell receptor beta chain was seen repeatedly, ten times or more. The data were taken from a study of T cells in Graves' hyperthyroidism and ophthalmopathy. V was shortened by 3 bases and J by 7 bases, with 15 bases between the two germline ends. This CDR3 has 14 amino acids. The V gene's germline CDR1 is MDHEN and CDR2 SYDVKM. The CDR3 regions of TCR beta were amplified from RNA transcripts. HTBI primers drove first-round RT-PCR of the TCR CDR3. TCRdb recomputed calls from the multiplex PCR reads with MiXCR, one row per CDR3 protein. The sample lists about 500,000 distinct CDR3 sequences; 15% to 20% were seen once.

The sequence was obtained from a woman between 18 and 29 years old with Graves' ophthalmopathy. The sequenced material came from blood. The chain has TRBV28 and TRBJ1-2, with D perhaps TRBD1 (6 bases). The CDR3 spells CASSLLGAGTGYTF. The DNA of the CDR3 is TGTGCCAGCAGTTTGTTGGGGGCGGGAACTGGCTACACCTTC.